This TCR beta chain was retrieved from a study of T cell repertoires in aging, cancer and after chemotherapy. Peripheral blood genomic DNA, not sorted cells or RNA, was the template. This clonotype is deemed medium-sized. Rearranged V-D-J TRB sequences were amplified with a mixed TRB-A/B primer pool. Each CDR3 protein gets one entry after TCRdb re-called the multiplex PCR reads with MiXCR. The table records approximately 13,000 distinct CDR3 sequences, more than 25% of them present only once. This CDR3 spans 14 amino acids. The ends lost 4 bases at V and 2 bases at J; junction bases unmatched: 6. Germline CDR1 SQVTM, CDR2 ANQGSEA.

The clonotype originates from a human donor in good health. The specimen was blood. The chain links TRBV29-1 to TRBJ2-5; 8 bases fit TRBD2. CDR3 in DNA: TGCAGCGTTGGATCACTAGCGGCACAAGAGACCCAGTACTTC. Protein sequence: CSVGSLAAQETQYF.